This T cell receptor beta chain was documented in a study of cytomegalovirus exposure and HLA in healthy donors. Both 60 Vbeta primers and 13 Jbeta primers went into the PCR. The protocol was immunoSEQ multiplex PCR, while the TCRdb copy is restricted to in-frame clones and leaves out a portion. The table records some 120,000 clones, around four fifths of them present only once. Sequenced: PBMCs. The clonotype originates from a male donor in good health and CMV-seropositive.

This CDR3 reads CAWSVSRTGSGNTIYF. CDR3 DNA: TGTGCCTGGAGTGTCTCCCGGACAGGGAGTGGAAACACCATATATTTT. The V gene is TRBV30, the J gene TRBJ1-3, with 8 bases fitting TRBD1. CDR1 and CDR2 (germline): GTSNPN, SVGIG (reference sequence). V was pared by 0 bases and J by 3 bases, with 7 bases of the junction left unmatched. This CDR3 spans 16 amino acids.